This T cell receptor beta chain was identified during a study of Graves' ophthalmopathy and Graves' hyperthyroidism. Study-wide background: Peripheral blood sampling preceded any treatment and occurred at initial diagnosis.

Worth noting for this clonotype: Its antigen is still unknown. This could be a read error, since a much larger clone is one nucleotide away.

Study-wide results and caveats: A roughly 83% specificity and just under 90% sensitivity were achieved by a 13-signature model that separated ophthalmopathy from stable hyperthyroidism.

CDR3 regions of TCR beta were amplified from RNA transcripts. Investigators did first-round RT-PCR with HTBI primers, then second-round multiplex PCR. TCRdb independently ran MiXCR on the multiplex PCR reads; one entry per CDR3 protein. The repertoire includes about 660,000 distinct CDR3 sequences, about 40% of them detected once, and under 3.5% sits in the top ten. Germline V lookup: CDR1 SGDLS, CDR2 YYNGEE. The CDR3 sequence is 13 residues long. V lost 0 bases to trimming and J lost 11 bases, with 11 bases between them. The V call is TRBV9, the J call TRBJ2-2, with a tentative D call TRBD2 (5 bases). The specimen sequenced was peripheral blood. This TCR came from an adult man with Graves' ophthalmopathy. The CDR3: CASSVERVAELFF. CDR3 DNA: TGTGCCAGCAGCGTAGAGAGGGTCGCCGAGCTGTTTTTT.